This TCR beta chain was captured by sequencing in a study of OX40 agonist ivuxolimab in advanced cancers. About the study: Among those enrolled, mean age was about 58 years (range roughly 20 to 79) and about 79% were male. Three individuals attained partial responses, comprising one hepatocellular carcinoma case and two cutaneous melanoma cases.

Findings and limits, study-wide: Low normalized T-cell clonal expansion also characterized some of the nonresponders.

This CDR3 spans 14 amino acids. The V gene's germline CDR1 is SGHNT and CDR2 YYREEE (reference sequence). The V end was cut by 2 bases, the J end by 5 bases, with 11 bases between. Clones were sequenced by immunoSEQ multiplex PCR, and TCRdb holds only the in-frame ones, with some missing. This sample has roughly 68,000 clones, with roughly nine tenths found just once. This clone showed up just a few times. The target antigen is unknown. Source: CD4+ or CD8+ T cells sorted from blood, taken in a trial of the OX40 agonist ivuxolimab. This TCR derives from an adult with an advanced solid tumor such as melanoma, head and neck, liver or kidney cancer. The V and J genes are TRBV5-4 and TRBJ2-1; no definite D call. DNA for the CDR3: TGTGCCAGCAGCTTTGCAGGTCGGAACAATGAGCAGTTCTTC. It translates to CASSFAGRNNEQFF.